Each of the 27 T cell receptor beta chains below was sequenced from the same sample in a study of STAT5B mutations in CD4+ large granular lymphocyte leukemia. This table comes from immunoSEQ multiplex PCR, and its TCRdb copy is limited to in-frame clones, with some not included. The data show 25,000 to 35,000 clones, with 70% to 75% seen just once and 0.25% to 0.35% held by the top ten. What was sequenced was CD4+ T cells from blood buffy coats. Source of these receptors: a human donor in good health.

This chain joins TRBV6-5 and TRBJ1-1; TRBD1 is a possible D gene (6 bases). V shed 4 bases and J shed 1 base, with 10 bases lying between them. Germline lookup yields CDR1 MNHEY and CDR2 SVGAGI. This CDR3 contains 14 residues. The CDR3 coding sequence is TGTGCCAGCAGTTCCCGGGACAAGAACACTGAAGCTTTCTTT. It yields the protein CASSSRDKNTEAFF.

The V call is TRBV30, the J call TRBJ2-7, with unresolved D. V was shortened by 2 bases and J by 6 bases, with 14 bases between the two germline ends. The CDR3 has 13 amino acids. CDR1 is GTSNPN and CDR2 is SVGIG in the germline V gene (reference sequence). The CDR3 DNA reads as TGTGCCTGGAGTAAGGGTATCTCTGCCGAGCAGTACTTC. This sequence encodes CAWSKGISAEQYF.

The gene calls are TRBV5-5 and TRBJ1-4; 9 positions match TRBD1. In germline, CDR1 is SGHKS, CDR2 YYEKEE (reference sequence). The CDR3 has 16 amino acids. The V and J ends lost 0 bases and 8 bases, in that order; junction bases with no gene match: 8. CDR3 DNA: TGTGCCAGCAGCTTGGAGAGTGGACAGGGGTGGGAAAAACTGTTTTTT. The encoded protein is CASSLESGQGWEKLFF. The entire variable domain, with the rest obtained from reference TRBV5-5 and TRBJ1-4, is as follows: DAGVTQSPTHLIKTRGQQVTLRCSPISGHKSVSWYQQVLGQGPQFIFQYYEKEERGRGNFPDRFSARQFPNYSSELNVNALLLGDSALYLCASSLESGQGWEKLFFGSGTQLSVL.

V usage is TRBV4-3 and J usage is TRBJ1-1, with D unresolved. This CDR3 has 16 amino acids. Trimming took 4 bases from V and 4 from J, leaving 19 bases between them. In germline, CDR1 is LGHNA, CDR2 YSLEER. The CDR3 nucleotides read TGCGCCAGCAGCCCTGCCGGGTCCGGGTTGGGCACTGAAGCTTTCTTT. It is translated as CASSPAGSGLGTEAFF.

V gene TRBV20-1 combines with J gene TRBJ2-7; D call uncertain. V lost 1 base and J 5 bases, leaving 6 bases between the germline ends. Germline lookup yields CDR1 DFQATT and CDR2 SNEGSKA (reference sequence). The CDR3 loop spans 11 amino acids. The chain's CDR3 is CSARVGHEQYF. The DNA of the CDR3 is TGCAGTGCTAGAGTAGGTCACGAGCAGTACTTC.

This chain links TRBV30 with TRBJ2-5; D uncertain. CDR1 GTSNPN and CDR2 SVGIG come from the germline V gene (reference sequence). Trimming stripped 3 bases from V and 4 bases from J, with 9 bases between. The CDR3 totals 12 residues. This CDR3 is CAWSKSGETQYF. DNA for the CDR3: TGTGCCTGGAGCAAATCAGGAGAGACCCAGTACTTC. Full variable domain (missing parts from reference TRBV30 and TRBJ2-5): SQTIHQWPATLVQPVGSPLSLECTVEGTSNPNLYWYRQAAGRGLQLLFYSVGIGQISSEVPQNLSASRPQDRQFILSSKKLLLSDSGFYLCAWSKSGETQYFGPGTRLLVL.

The V call is TRBV19, the J call TRBJ1-5; no firm D call. CDR3 size: 15 residues. The V gene's germline CDR1 is LNHDA and CDR2 SQIVND (reference sequence). V was pared by 5 bases and J by 4 bases, with 15 bases between. This CDR3 reads CASSSAGILNQPQHF. The CDR3 DNA reads as TGTGCCAGTAGTTCGGCGGGTATCTTAAATCAGCCCCAGCATTTT.

The chain combines TRBV19 with TRBJ2-5, with D tentatively TRBD2 (5 bases). The germline V gene has CDR1 LNHDA and CDR2 SQIVND (reference sequence). The length of the CDR3 is 14 residues. V lost 4 bases, J lost 3 bases, and 12 bases lay in between. CDR3 amino acids: CASSTPGLEETQYF. The CDR3, as DNA: TGTGCCAGTAGTACACCCGGACTTGAAGAGACCCAGTACTTC.

The rearrangement links TRBV5-4 to TRBJ2-1; no definite D call. The length of the CDR3 is 18 residues. Per the germline V gene, CDR1 is SGHNT and CDR2 is YYREEE (reference sequence). Trimming shortened V by 0 bases and J by 0 bases, and 16 bases separated the two germline ends. The CDR3: CASSLGGLTLPSYNEQFF. CDR3 in DNA: TGTGCCAGCAGCTTGGGGGGTTTGACCTTACCCTCCTACAATGAGCAGTTCTTC.

The chain employs TRBV5-1 and TRBJ2-1, with 10 bases matching TRBD2. CDR1 and CDR2 from the germline V gene are SGHRS and YFSETQ. This CDR3 has 16 amino acids. J lost 7 bases, V lost 0 bases, and 7 bases had no gene match. DNA of the CDR3: TGCGCCAGCAGCTTGGAACTAGCGGGACTCAAGAATGAGCAGTTCTTC. This gives the protein CASSLELAGLKNEQFF.

The CDR3 DNA sequence: TGTGCCACCAGCAGAGTACATAATGAAAAACTGTTTTTT. Translation gives CATSRVHNEKLFF. This sequence joins TRBV15 and TRBJ1-4; D not resolved. CDR1 LNHNV and CDR2 YYDKDF come from the germline V gene (reference sequence). The CDR3 has 13 residues. With 1 base removed from V and 4 bases from J, the gap between germline ends came to 4 bases.

This clone was observed a few times. The chain recombines TRBV7-9 with TRBJ1-2; 11 nucleotides match TRBD1. The CDR3 contains 18 residues. V shed 5 bases and J 1 base; nucleotides not matched to a gene: 12. Germline loops: CDR1 SEHNR, CDR2 FQNEAQ (reference sequence). DNA of the CDR3: TGTGCCAGCAGCACCGCCGGGGACAGGGGGGTCCATAACTATGGCTACACCTTC. It encodes CASSTAGDRGVHNYGYTF.

This clone was observed a few times. This sequence joins TRBV10-1 and TRBJ2-5; TRBD2 agrees at 7 bases. Germline loops: CDR1 WNHNN, CDR2 SYGVQD (reference sequence). V was pared by 0 bases and J by 2 bases, with 6 bases of the junction left unmatched. The CDR3 length is 16 residues. CDR3 nucleotide sequence: TGCGCCAGCAGTGAGTCGAAGCGGGGCGGGCAAGAGACCCAGTACTTC. Translation: CASSESKRGGQETQYF.

V and J are TRBV7-8 and TRBJ1-1; tentative D call: TRBD1 (6 bases). The V end lost 6 bases, the J end lost 2 bases, and 13 bases lay between the germline ends. The CDR3 has 14 amino acids. The germline gives CDR1 SGHVS, CDR2 FQNEAQ. The CDR3 coding sequence is TGTGCCAGCAGTTCATGGGACACAAACACTGAAGCTTTCTTT. Its protein product is CASSSWDTNTEAFF. Full variable domain (remainder filled in from reference TRBV7-8 and TRBJ1-1): GAGVSQSPRYKVAKRGQDVALRCDPISGHVSLFWYQQALGQGPEFLTYFQNEAQLDKSGLPSDRFFAERPEGSVSTLKIQRTQQEDSAVYLCASSSWDTNTEAFFGQGTRLTVV.

This clone was detected once. This chain links TRBV29-1 with TRBJ2-3, with D unresolved. Germline CDR1 and CDR2: SQVTM and ANQGSEA. Trimming took 2 bases from V and 1 from J, leaving 16 bases between them. The CDR3 runs to 16 residues. CDR3 loop: CSVERIGAAGTDTQYF. CDR3 coding DNA: TGCAGCGTTGAAAGGATCGGAGCAGCTGGCACAGATACGCAGTATTTT.

The DNA of the CDR3 is TGTGCCAGTAGTTGGGGGGTCAGAACAGATACGCAGTATTTT. Protein product: CASSWGVRTDTQYF. V and J are TRBV19 and TRBJ2-3; tentative D call: TRBD2 (6 bases). V was pared by 5 bases and J by 3 bases, with 12 bases between. Germline V gene data show CDR1 as LNHDA and CDR2 as SQIVND (reference sequence). The CDR3 spans 14 residues.

The rearrangement uses TRBV6-4 and TRBJ1-6; 10 bases line up with TRBD1. This CDR3 is built from 17 residues. CDR1 is MRHNA, CDR2 SNTAGT, per germline. J gave up 9 bases and V 5 bases, and 13 bases lay outside the gene matches. The CDR3 here is CASSSTPRTGGGSPLHF. The CDR3 DNA sequence: TGTGCCAGCAGTTCCACCCCACGGACAGGGGGTGGTTCACCCCTCCACTTT.

This chain connects TRBV6-5 to TRBJ2-5; unclear D gene. The end of the DNA fits TRBJ2-7 better, so the J call may be wrong. This CDR3 has 14 residues. Germline CDR1 reads MNHEY; CDR2 reads SVGAGI. The CDR3 nucleotides read TGTGCCAGCAGTTATGTGGCCGGATCCTACGAGCAGTACTTC. Translation: CASSYVAGSYEQYF.

This sequence joins TRBV30 and TRBJ1-1; 7 nucleotides line up with TRBD1. Losses at the gene ends were 0 bases for V and 5 bases for J; bases not matched to a gene: 9. Germline-derived CDR1 and CDR2 are GTSNPN and SVGIG (reference sequence). This CDR3 is 15 amino acids long. In DNA form, the CDR3 reads TGTGCCTGGAGTGTTGGTAGAGGGGGCTATACTGAAGCTTTCTTT. This encodes CAWSVGRGGYTEAFF. The full variable domain, rest sourced from reference TRBV30 and TRBJ1-1, is SQTIHQWPATLVQPVGSPLSLECTVEGTSNPNLYWYRQAAGRGLQLLFYSVGIGQISSEVPQNLSASRPQDRQFILSSKKLLLSDSGFYLCAWSVGRGGYTEAFFGQGTRLTVV.

This sequence joins TRBV5-6 and TRBJ2-2, with 11 bases that match TRBD2. With V trimmed by 5 bases and J by 6 bases, 18 bases remained unmatched. CDR3 length: 19 residues. CDR1 and CDR2 from the germline V gene are SGHDT and YYEEEE. DNA for the CDR3: TGTGCCAGCAGGAGGAGGGGGCTAGCGGGGGGCCACAGATCCGGGGAGCTGTTTTTT. It codes for CASRRRGLAGGHRSGELFF.

The chain has TRBV30 and TRBJ2-5; possibly TRBD1 for D (5 bases). The germline V gene encodes CDR1 GTSNPN and CDR2 SVGIG (reference sequence). The CDR3 loop spans 16 amino acids. V was pared by 2 bases and J by 0 bases, with 16 bases between. The CDR3 reads CAWSRGWRTYQETQYF. Written as DNA, the CDR3 is TGTGCCTGGAGTAGGGGTTGGCGGACCTACCAAGAGACCCAGTACTTC.

This rearrangement joins TRBV7-9 to TRBJ2-3, with 8 bases aligning to TRBD2. The CDR3 extends over 15 amino acids. CDR1 is SEHNR, CDR2 FQNEAQ, per germline (reference sequence). With 3 bases clipped from V and 5 bases from J, the junction kept 7 bases outside the gene matches. The CDR3 protein is CASSLRSGEGDTQYF. Written as DNA, the CDR3 is TGTGCCAGCAGCTTGCGTAGCGGGGAGGGAGATACGCAGTATTTT.

The V call is TRBV15, the J call TRBJ1-1, with unresolved D. The CDR3 consists of 14 residues. V gave up 1 base and J gave up 1 base, with 7 bases separating them. CDR1 and CDR2 (germline): LNHNV, YYDKDF (reference sequence). The CDR3 DNA reads TGTGCCACCAGCAGAGGACGTACGAACACTGAAGCTTTCTTT. This sequence encodes CATSRGRTNTEAFF.

The J gene is TRBJ1-2, the V gene TRBV20-1; D unresolved. The CDR3 has 11 residues. CDR1 and CDR2 (germline): DFQATT, SNEGSKA (reference sequence). Trimming took 2 bases from V and 8 from J, leaving 9 bases between them. The CDR3 DNA sequence: TGCAGTGCTAGAAGAGGCGAGGGCTACACCTTC. Protein: CSARRGEGYTF.

The CDR3 region has the DNA TGTGCCAGCAGAACCCCGGGGGGAGAGACCCAGTACTTC. It yields the protein CASRTPGGETQYF. The gene calls are TRBV5-4 and TRBJ2-5; 7 bases are shared with TRBD2. J lost 4 bases, V lost 5 bases, and 5 bases had no gene match. Germline lookup yields CDR1 SGHNT and CDR2 YYREEE (reference sequence). CDR3 length equals 13 residues.

The chain combines TRBV9 with TRBJ2-3; no firm D call. V was shortened by 4 bases and J by 2 bases, with 14 bases between the two germline ends. This CDR3 has 15 amino acids. Germline V CDR1 and CDR2: SGDLS, YYNGEE. The CDR3 loop is CASSPRRAATDTQYF. The CDR3, as DNA: TGTGCCAGCAGCCCCCGCCGGGCAGCCACAGATACGCAGTATTTT.

This clone came up a few times. This chain uses TRBV7-9 with TRBJ1-1; D is unclear. This CDR3 region has 14 residues. CDR1 and CDR2 (germline): SEHNR, FQNEAQ (reference sequence). The V and J ends lost 3 bases and 0 bases respectively, with 8 bases between them. The CDR3 DNA follows: TGTGCCAGCAGCTTTGATGGGGTGAACACTGAAGCTTTCTTT. Translation gives CASSFDGVNTEAFF.